Described below is a single TCR beta chain sequence and its context. Antigen: not known. This CDR3 is built from 18 residues. The germline V gene has CDR1 LNHDA and CDR2 SQIVND (reference sequence). V dropped 7 bases and J dropped 0 bases, with 19 bases sitting between them. Libraries were prepared by immunoSEQ multiplex PCR; TCRdb keeps only in-frame clonotypes and omits some of them. The table shows approximately 620,000 clones, with more than 95% occurring only once. The data originate from a study of shared clonotypes between healthy human individuals. As for the study in general: Per-donor plates numbered three CD4 naive, three CD4 memory, two CD8 naive and one CD8 memory. Study findings and constraints: Clonotypes shared by all four donors outscored non-shared clonotypes in generation probability. Sorted-subset sequencing, rarefaction showed, was incomplete despite large depth.

Investigators divided CD4+ cells into CD45RA+ naive and CD45RA-negative memory subsets. The origin of this receptor is a woman in her 30s in good health. The chain is built from TRBV19 and TRBJ2-6; possibly TRBD1 for D (6 bases). Sequenced input: naive CD4+ T cells sorted from blood. Subset given: CD45RA+ positively selected. The CDR3 nucleotides are TGTGCCAGTAAAGATTCGCACAGGGAGTTCTCTGGGGCCAACGTCCTGACTTTC. The encoded protein is CASKDSHREFSGANVLTF.